This is a list of T cell receptor beta chains from one sample in a study of T cells in Graves' hyperthyroidism and ophthalmopathy. TCRdb called the multiplex PCR reads again in MiXCR, with one record for every CDR3 protein. The sample contains some 720,000 distinct CDR3 sequences, around 17% of which appear only once. The sequenced material came from blood. The receptor source for this set is a man in his late teens or twenties with Graves' hyperthyroidism. The CDR3 runs from the conserved cysteine through the conserved F or W. A D gene is named only where the DNA matches it firmly. Clone size is given for some rows only: seen once, a few or many times, or a class if the clone is expanded.

j_gene,v_gene,d_gene,abundance,CDR3aa,CDR3nt
TRBJ2-2,TRBV9,.,few,CASSAWLNTGELFF,TGTGCCAGCAGCGCATGGTTGAACACCGGGGAGCTGTTTTTT
TRBJ2-7,TRBV2,.,many,CASRGGLLLYEQYF,TGTGCCAGCAGAGGGGGACTTCTCCTCTACGAGCAGTACTTC
TRBJ2-7,TRBV12-5,TRBD1,many,CASGPMKGQSSYEQYF,TGTGCTAGTGGCCCGATGAAGGGACAGAGCTCCTACGAGCAGTACTTC
TRBJ2-1,TRBV28,.,.,CASSLPGTLNEQFF,TGTGCCAGCAGTTTGCCGGGGACCCTCAATGAGCAGTTCTTC
TRBJ2-7,TRBV18,TRBD2,many,CASSPIAGTREQYF,TGTGCCAGCTCACCGATAGCGGGGACGCGCGAGCAGTACTTC
TRBJ2-2,TRBV6-1,TRBD2,.,CASSLQLAGGTGELFF,TGTGCCAGCAGTTTACAACTAGCGGGAGGGACCGGGGAGCTGTTTTTT
TRBJ2-7,TRBV7-9,.,many,CASSPRGGQNEQYF,TGTGCCAGCAGCCCAAGGGGGGGACAGAACGAGCAGTACTTC
TRBJ1-1,TRBV7-2,TRBD1,many,CASSNLYRGTEAFF,TGTGCCAGCAGCAATCTGTACAGGGGCACTGAAGCTTTCTTT
TRBJ1-5,TRBV3-1,.,.,CASSQDTDSNQPQHF,TGTGCCAGCAGCCAAGACACCGATAGCAATCAGCCCCAGCATTTT
TRBJ1-2,TRBV9,.,.,CASSVDVGRSYGYTF,TGTGCCAGCAGCGTAGATGTCGGCAGGAGCTATGGCTACACCTTC
TRBJ1-5,TRBV19,TRBD1,.,CASTTGEMSNQPQHF,TGTGCCAGTACAACAGGGGAGATGAGCAATCAGCCCCAGCATTTT
TRBJ2-1,TRBV11-2,.,many,CASSLDRGAEQFF,TGTGCCAGCAGCTTAGATCGAGGGGCTGAGCAGTTCTTC
TRBJ1-4,TRBV12-5,TRBD1,.,CASGLVRTGASTNEKLFF,TGTGCTAGTGGTTTGGTACGGACAGGGGCATCAACTAATGAAAAACTGTTTTTT
TRBJ2-1,TRBV4-1,TRBD2,.,CASSQLALAGNSYNEQFF,TGCGCCAGCAGCCAACTGGCCCTAGCGGGAAACTCCTACAATGAGCAGTTCTTC
TRBJ2-7,TRBV29-1,TRBD2,.,CSVASGGGYEQYF,TGCAGCGTCGCTAGCGGGGGTGGGTACGAGCAGTACTTC
TRBJ2-7,TRBV28,.,.,CASSLDSLYEHYF,TGTGCCAGCAGCTTGGACAGCCTCTACGAGCATTACTTC
TRBJ1-1,TRBV10-3,.,.,CSISAEGDTEAFF,TGTTCCATCAGCGCTGAGGGTGACACTGAAGCTTTCTTT
TRBJ2-7,TRBV20-1,.,many,CSAREDATSFGEQYF,TGCAGTGCTCGCGAGGACGCGACCTCATTCGGCGAGCAGTACTTC
TRBJ2-1,TRBV11-2,TRBD2,many,CASSLGGSGAYNEQFF,TGTGCCAGCAGCTTAGGGGGTAGCGGGGCCTACAATGAGCAGTTCTTC
TRBJ2-7,TRBV30,.,many,CAWKWGTQDEQYF,TGTGCCTGGAAGTGGGGGACTCAGGACGAGCAGTACTTC
TRBJ1-1,TRBV20-1,.,few,CSAGSARGRTEAFF,TGCAGTGCTGGCAGTGCCAGGGGAAGGACTGAAGCTTTCTTT
TRBJ2-4,TRBV29-1,TRBD2,.,CSVGLAGLVRDIQYF,TGCAGCGTAGGACTAGCGGGTTTGGTGAGGGACATTCAGTACTTC
TRBJ2-7,TRBV3-1,.,many,CASSQDRGPTYEQYF,TGTGCCAGCAGCCAAGATCGGGGGCCTACCTACGAGCAGTACTTC
TRBJ2-1,TRBV9,TRBD2,.,CASSVEGGLAGGPRGDEQFF,TGTGCCAGCAGCGTAGAGGGGGGACTAGCGGGAGGCCCCCGGGGGGATGAGCAGTTCTTC
TRBJ1-6,TRBV30,.,many,CALDMGNSPLHF,TGTGCCCTAGATATGGGGAATTCACCCCTCCACTTT
TRBJ2-1,TRBV20-1,.,many,CSASAWGEYNEQFF,TGCAGTGCTAGCGCGTGGGGGGAGTACAATGAGCAGTTCTTC
TRBJ1-1,TRBV6-5,.,few,CASSYSIPRAVSSGGSFF,TGTGCCAGCAGTTACTCGATCCCACGGGCTGTGTCTAGTGGGGGATCCTTCTTT
TRBJ2-7,TRBV25-1,TRBD1,few,CASSVPGQHEQYF,TGTGCCAGCAGTGTACCGGGACAGCACGAGCAGTACTTC
TRBJ2-1,TRBV7-9,.,many,CASSLGPNNEQFF,TGTGCCAGCAGCTTAGGCCCGAACAATGAGCAGTTCTTC
TRBJ2-1,TRBV9,.,.,CASSVGIGTYNEQFF,TGTGCCAGCAGCGTAGGAATCGGAACCTACAATGAGCAGTTCTTC
TRBJ2-7,TRBV24-1,TRBD1,few,CATSDAQGNYEQYF,TGTGCCACCAGTGATGCACAGGGGAACTACGAGCAGTACTTC
TRBJ1-2,TRBV10-3,.,.,CAITQVINYGYTF,TGTGCCATCACCCAGGTCATAAACTATGGCTACACCTTC
TRBJ1-2,TRBV5-5,.,.,CASSRADPYGYTF,TGTGCCAGCAGCAGGGCCGATCCCTATGGCTACACCTTC
TRBJ1-1,TRBV6-2/TRBV6-3,.,many,CASSRRKNTEAFF,TGTGCCAGCAGTCGACGGAAGAACACTGAAGCTTTCTTT
TRBJ2-5,TRBV5-1,TRBD2,many,CASSSLMGEGFQETQYF,TGCGCCAGCAGCTCACTCATGGGGGAGGGATTCCAAGAGACCCAGTACTTC
TRBJ2-6,TRBV19,TRBD1,.,CASSIGPGQRARGANVLTF,TGTGCCAGTAGTATAGGACCGGGACAGAGGGCTCGTGGGGCCAACGTCCTGACTTTC
TRBJ2-7,TRBV6-1,.,many,CASRRPRVGSGFAYEQYF,TGTGCCAGCAGACGTCCCAGAGTTGGCAGCGGATTCGCCTACGAGCAGTACTTC
TRBJ2-7,TRBV29-1,TRBD2,few,CSVSGTSGTYEQYF,TGCAGCGTTTCCGGGACTAGCGGTACCTACGAGCAGTACTTC
TRBJ2-2,TRBV2,.,many,CASSVGVGTGELFF,TGTGCCAGCAGTGTCGGGGTGGGGACCGGGGAGCTGTTTTTT
TRBJ2-7,TRBV6-1,TRBD1,many,CASSETGDYEQYF,TGTGCCAGCAGTGAAACAGGGGACTACGAGCAGTACTTC
TRBJ2-1,TRBV12-3/TRBV12-4,.,many,CASTLQGRPYNEQFF,TGTGCCAGCACCCTTCAAGGGAGGCCCTACAATGAGCAGTTCTTC
TRBJ1-1,TRBV28,.,many,CASSVSPDGLEAFF,TGTGCCAGCAGTGTGTCCCCTGATGGGCTGGAAGCTTTCTTT
TRBJ2-1,TRBV18,TRBD2,many,CASSPAGTSGRADNEQFF,TGTGCCAGCTCACCAGCAGGGACTAGCGGGAGGGCGGACAATGAGCAGTTCTTC
TRBJ2-6,TRBV28,TRBD1,few,CASSQGTGVGANVLTF,TGTGCCAGCAGTCAAGGGACAGGGGTCGGGGCCAACGTCCTGACTTTC
TRBJ2-1,TRBV2,.,many,CASRVGGPYNEQFF,TGTGCCAGCAGGGTGGGTGGTCCCTACAATGAGCAGTTCTTC